Listed below are T cell receptor beta chains from one sample, sequenced in a study of long-term antiretroviral therapy in people with HIV. Generated by immunoSEQ multiplex PCR, the TCRdb table keeps only in-frame clones and is missing some. Of about 25,000 clones in the sample, under 85% were seen once. The sequences come from unsorted PBMCs, collected 1.1 years before starting antiretroviral therapy. The receptors were sampled from a woman aged 40 to 50 with HIV. The CDR3 runs from the conserved cysteine through the conserved F or W. Each record gives: D gene, clone size, J gene, V gene, CDR3 protein, CDR3 DNA. D genes are given only for firm matches. Clone size is shown for a subset of rows, as once, few, many or a class of expanded clone.

NA	NA	TRBJ2-1	TRBV28	CASSFRQGLYNEQFF	TGTGCCAGCAGTTTCAGGCAGGGGCTCTACAATGAGCAGTTCTTC
NA	NA	TRBJ2-1	TRBV5-6	CASSLGSGAYNEQFF	TGTGCCAGCAGCTTGGGGTCGGGAGCCTACAATGAGCAGTTCTTC
NA	few	TRBJ1-6	TRBV4-1	CASSQDRGTGPLHF	TGCGCCAGCAGCCAAGACAGGGGTACGGGGCCCCTCCACTTT
NA	NA	TRBJ1-2	TRBV7-8	CASSLQVQAQGGYTF	TGTGCCAGCAGCTTACAAGTACAGGCACAAGGTGGCTACACCTTC
NA	NA	TRBJ2-3	TRBV6-1	CASRPSPTDTQYF	TGTGCCAGCAGGCCCAGCCCCACAGATACGCAGTATTTT
TRBD1	few	TRBJ1-3	TRBV18	CASSPTRGGQGLNTIYF	TGTGCCAGCTCACCCACCCGCGGAGGACAGGGGTTAAACACCATATATTTT
TRBD1	few	TRBJ1-1	TRBV19	CASSIDRDRGWAFF	TGTGCCAGTAGTATAGATCGGGACAGAGGATGGGCTTTCTTT
NA	NA	TRBJ1-2	TRBV19	CASSITQGSGYTF	TGTGCCAGTAGTATAACCCAGGGATCTGGCTACACCTTC
NA	NA	TRBJ1-4	TRBV7-8	CASSLTGATNEKLFF	TGTGCCAGCAGCCTCACCGGGGCAACTAATGAAAAACTGTTTTTT
NA	NA	TRBJ1-2	TRBV7-8	CASTLSFGTLVGYTF	TGTGCCAGCACCCTATCTTTTGGGACGCTTGTGGGCTACACCTTC
TRBD1	few	TRBJ1-2	TRBV29-1	CSVEGGQGLGGYTF	TGCAGCGTTGAAGGTGGACAGGGTTTGGGTGGCTACACCTTC
TRBD2	NA	TRBJ2-3	TRBV9	CASSPLSGGVSTDTQYF	TGTGCCAGCAGCCCTCTCTCGGGGGGGGTTAGCACAGATACGCAGTATTTT
NA	NA	TRBJ1-2	TRBV30	CAWSDDYGYTF	TGTGCCTGGTCAGACGACTATGGCTACACCTTC
TRBD1	NA	TRBJ1-1	TRBV6-7	CASSYSTGGTEAFF	TGTGCCAGCAGTTACTCTACAGGGGGCACTGAAGCTTTCTTT
NA	once	TRBJ2-2	TRBV12-5	CASGLVGGPNTGELFF	TGTGCTAGTGGTTTGGTAGGAGGGCCCAACACCGGGGAGCTGTTTTTT
TRBD1	once	TRBJ1-3	TRBV6-5	CASSPDRGSGNTIYF	TGTGCCAGCTCCCCGGACAGGGGATCTGGAAACACCATATATTTT
TRBD1	NA	TRBJ2-7	TRBV5-6	CASSFRDRGYEQYF	TGTGCCAGCAGCTTTCGGGACAGGGGGTACGAGCAGTACTTC
TRBD1	NA	TRBJ1-5	TRBV28	CASSNRDRGHLSNQPQHF	TGTGCCAGCAGTAACCGGGACAGGGGGCACTTAAGCAATCAGCCCCAGCATTTT
NA	NA	TRBJ1-1	TRBV5-6	CASSMDGYYEAFF	TGTGCCAGCAGCATGGACGGCTACTATGAAGCTTTCTTT
TRBD1	NA	TRBJ2-3	TRBV15	CATSTGTGRDTQYF	TGTGCCACCAGTACCGGGACAGGTAGGGATACGCAGTATTTT
TRBD1	NA	TRBJ1-4	TRBV19	CASSTRQGVTNEKLFF	TGTGCCAGTAGTACCCGACAGGGGGTAACTAATGAAAAACTGTTTTTT
NA	NA	TRBJ2-7	TRBV2	CASRRDFNEQYF	TGTGCCAGCAGGAGGGACTTTAACGAGCAGTACTTC
TRBD2	NA	TRBJ2-1	TRBV11-2	CASSHGLAGDNEQFF	TGTGCCAGCAGCCATGGACTAGCGGGGGACAATGAGCAGTTCTTC
NA	few	TRBJ1-5	TRBV4-1	CASSQDGGLGNQPQHF	TGCGCCAGCAGCCAAGATGGGGGGCTCGGCAATCAGCCCCAGCATTTT
NA	NA	TRBJ1-1	TRBV4-1	CASSLPTGEAFF	TGCGCCAGCAGCCTCCCGACGGGAGAAGCTTTCTTT
TRBD2	NA	TRBJ2-1	TRBV13	CASSYGRDNEQFF	TGTGCCAGCAGCTATGGGAGGGACAATGAGCAGTTCTTC
NA	NA	TRBJ2-3	TRBV5-5	CASSLTGEADTQYF	TGTGCCAGCAGCTTGACAGGGGAGGCAGATACGCAGTATTTT
NA	once	TRBJ2-2	TRBV6-6	CASSSLRSQNTGELFF	TGTGCCAGCAGTTCCCTGAGATCTCAGAACACCGGGGAGCTGTTTTTT
NA	NA	TRBJ1-4	TRBV5-4	CASSLAGGEKLFF	TGTGCCAGCAGCTTGGCCGGGGGTGAAAAACTGTTTTTT
TRBD1	NA	TRBJ1-2	TRBV5-1	CASSLGTGVYYGYTF	TGCGCCAGCAGCTTGGGGACAGGGGTCTACTATGGCTACACCTTC
NA	NA	TRBJ1-1	TRBV7-7	CASSLTRNTEAFF	TGTGCCAGCAGCTTAACACGGAACACTGAAGCTTTCTTT
NA	NA	TRBJ2-7	TRBV11-2	CASSWDSYEQYF	TGTGCCAGCAGCTGGGACTCCTACGAGCAGTACTTC
NA	NA	TRBJ2-5	TRBV5-5	CASSLFSVGETQYF	TGTGCCAGCAGCTTGTTTAGCGTCGGAGAGACCCAGTACTTC
NA	NA	TRBJ1-2	TRBV12-5	CASGLVVAGLNGYTF	TGTGCTAGTGGTTTGGTAGTCGCGGGGCTTAACGGCTACACCTTC
TRBD2	NA	TRBJ2-7	TRBV6-5	CASSYQPGTSYEQYF	TGTGCCAGCAGTTACCAACCCGGGACTAGCTACGAGCAGTACTTC
TRBD1	NA	TRBJ2-3	TRBV2	CASSLPPMGAGGSDTQYF	TGTGCCAGCAGTCTGCCACCAATGGGGGCAGGGGGCTCAGATACGCAGTATTTT
NA	NA	TRBJ1-3	TRBV25-1	CASSPRDRNSGNTIYF	TGTGCCAGCAGTCCCAGAGACAGAAACTCTGGAAACACCATATATTTT
NA	NA	TRBJ1-2	TRBV9	CASSVPGGSGYTF	TGTGCCAGCAGCGTGCCAGGTGGTTCGGGCTACACCTTC
TRBD2	NA	TRBJ2-7	TRBV2	CASSSGASYEQYF	TGTGCCAGCAGTAGCGGGGCCTCCTACGAGCAGTACTTC
NA	NA	TRBJ2-1	TRBV9	CASSVVTPHNEQFF	TGTGCCAGCAGCGTAGTCACCCCCCACAATGAGCAGTTCTTC
NA	once	TRBJ2-7	TRBV6-1	CASKPRVREDYEQYF	TGTGCCAGCAAACCCCGCGTCAGGGAGGACTACGAGCAGTACTTC
NA	NA	TRBJ2-7	TRBV23-1	CASITGPYEQYF	TGCGCCAGCATCACAGGGCCCTACGAGCAGTACTTC
NA	few	TRBJ2-7	TRBV2	CASSGQTEEQYF	TGTGCCAGCAGTGGACAGACGGAAGAGCAGTACTTC
NA	few	TRBJ2-7	TRBV7-8	CASRQGQYEQYF	TGTGCCAGCCGCCAAGGGCAATACGAGCAGTACTTC
NA	NA	TRBJ2-1	TRBV10-3	CAISESTSSYNEQFF	TGTGCCATCAGTGAGTCAACCTCATCCTACAATGAGCAGTTCTTC
NA	once	TRBJ2-7	TRBV6-6	CASRTGGPYEQYF	TGTGCCAGCAGAACGGGGGGCCCCTACGAGCAGTACTTC